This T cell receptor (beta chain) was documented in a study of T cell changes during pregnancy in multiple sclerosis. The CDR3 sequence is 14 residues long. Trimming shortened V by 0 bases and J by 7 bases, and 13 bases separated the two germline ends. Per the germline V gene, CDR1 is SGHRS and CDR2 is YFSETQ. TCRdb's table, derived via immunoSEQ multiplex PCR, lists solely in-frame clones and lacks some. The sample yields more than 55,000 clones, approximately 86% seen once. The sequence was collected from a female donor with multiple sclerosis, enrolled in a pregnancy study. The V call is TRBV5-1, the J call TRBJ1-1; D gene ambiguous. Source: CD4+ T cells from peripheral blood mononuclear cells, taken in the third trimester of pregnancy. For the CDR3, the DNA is TGCGCCAGCAGCTTGGCAGGCGGGCTCGGTGAAGCTTTCTTT. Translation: CASSLAGGLGEAFF.